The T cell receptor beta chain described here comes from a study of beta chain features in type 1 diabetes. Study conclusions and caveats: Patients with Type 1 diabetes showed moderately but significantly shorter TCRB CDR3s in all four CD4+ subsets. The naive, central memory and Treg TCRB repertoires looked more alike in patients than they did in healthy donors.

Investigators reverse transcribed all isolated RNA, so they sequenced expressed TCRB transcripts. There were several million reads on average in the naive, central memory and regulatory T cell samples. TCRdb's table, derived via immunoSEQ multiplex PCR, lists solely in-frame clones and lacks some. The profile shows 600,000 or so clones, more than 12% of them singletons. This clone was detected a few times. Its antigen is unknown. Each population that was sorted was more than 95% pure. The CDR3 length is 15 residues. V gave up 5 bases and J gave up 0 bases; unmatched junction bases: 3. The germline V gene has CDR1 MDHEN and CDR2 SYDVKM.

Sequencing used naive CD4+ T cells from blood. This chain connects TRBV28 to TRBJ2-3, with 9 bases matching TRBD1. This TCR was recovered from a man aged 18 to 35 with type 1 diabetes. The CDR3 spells CASSLGTGSTDTQYF. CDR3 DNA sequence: TGTGCCAGCAGTCTGGGGACAGGGAGCACAGATACGCAGTATTTT.